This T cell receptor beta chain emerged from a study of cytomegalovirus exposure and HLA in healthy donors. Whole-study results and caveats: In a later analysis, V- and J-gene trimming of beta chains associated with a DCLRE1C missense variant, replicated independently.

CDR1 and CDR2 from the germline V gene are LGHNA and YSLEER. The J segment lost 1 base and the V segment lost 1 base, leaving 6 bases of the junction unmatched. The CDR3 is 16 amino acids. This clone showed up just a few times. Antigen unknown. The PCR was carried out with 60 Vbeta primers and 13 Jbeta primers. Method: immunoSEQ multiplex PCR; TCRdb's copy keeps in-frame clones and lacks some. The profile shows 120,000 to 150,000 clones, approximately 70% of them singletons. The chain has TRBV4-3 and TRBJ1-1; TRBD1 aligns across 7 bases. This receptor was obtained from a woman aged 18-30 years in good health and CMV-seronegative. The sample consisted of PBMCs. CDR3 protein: CASSQASRQGNTEAFF. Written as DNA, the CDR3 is TGCGCCAGCAGCCAAGCCTCACGACAGGGGAACACTGAAGCTTTCTTT.